This T cell receptor beta chain came from a study of graft-versus-host responses after intestinal transplantation. Study in general: Following induction with anti-thymocyte globulin, all recipients were given tacrolimus and steroids for three to four years. Study-wide results and caveats: The marrow of recipients harbored GvH clones, and ileum or blood showed some of them first. Individuals carrying graft-donor T cell macrochimerism showed high graft-versus-host to host-versus-graft clonal ratios in allografts.

Regarding this clone: As yet, its antigen is unknown.

This CDR3 contains 15 residues. V gave up 0 bases and J gave up 5 bases, with 15 bases separating them. The germline V gene has CDR1 SGHDT and CDR2 YYEEEE. Profiled with immunoSEQ multiplex PCR; TCRdb holds only in-frame clones, not every one. The table includes some 120,000 clones, around nine tenths detected once. The V call is TRBV5-6, the J call TRBJ2-7; D may be TRBD2 (6 bases). Specimen: unstimulated CD4+ T cells sorted from spleen or lymph node cells, collected before intestinal transplant. The source of this sequence is a human donor who received an intestinal transplant. In DNA, the CDR3 is TGTGCCAGCAGCTTGGTGGCGGGAACGACCCACGAGCAGTACTTC. Translation gives CASSLVAGTTHEQYF.